A selection of T cell receptor beta chains follows, all from one sample in a study of Graves' ophthalmopathy and Graves' hyperthyroidism. A single record per CDR3 protein comes from TCRdb applying MiXCR to the multiplex PCR reads. The sample lists roughly 500,000 distinct CDR3 sequences; 14% were seen once. Sequenced sample: blood. All receptors come from a woman aged 30 to 39 with Graves' ophthalmopathy. Both conserved end residues are part of each CDR3. D genes are given only for firm matches. Rows may omit the clone size; those that give it use once, few, many or a size class.

abundance: many; v_gene: TRBV9; d_gene: TRBD1; j_gene: TRBJ1-1; len: 13; CDR3aa: CASSVGGGFEAFF; CDR3nt: TGTGCCAGCAGCGTAGGAGGGGGCTTTGAAGCTTTCTTT
abundance: many; v_gene: TRBV27; d_gene: TRBD1; j_gene: TRBJ1-1; len: 21; CDR3aa: CASSLTEGQGYFGGKNTEAFF; CDR3nt: TGTGCCAGCAGTTTGACCGAAGGACAGGGCTACTTTGGCGGAAAGAACACTGAAGCTTTCTTT
abundance: .; v_gene: TRBV5-1; d_gene: TRBD2; j_gene: TRBJ2-5; len: 16; CDR3aa: CASSPGASGSQETQYF; CDR3nt: TGCGCCAGCAGCCCCGGTGCTAGCGGGAGTCAAGAGACCCAGTACTTC
abundance: .; v_gene: TRBV27; d_gene: TRBD1; j_gene: TRBJ1-1; len: 13; CDR3aa: CASSPWTGGRAFF; CDR3nt: TGTGCCAGCAGTCCCTGGACAGGGGGGAGAGCTTTCTTT
abundance: many; v_gene: TRBV12-3/TRBV12-4; d_gene: .; j_gene: TRBJ1-2; len: 12; CDR3aa: CASSLDRIGYTF; CDR3nt: TGTGCCAGCAGCCTAGACAGGATCGGCTACACCTTC
abundance: many; v_gene: TRBV11-3; d_gene: TRBD2; j_gene: TRBJ2-5; len: 16; CDR3aa: CASSFTLAGGPQTQYF; CDR3nt: TGTGCCAGCAGCTTTACATTAGCGGGAGGGCCACAGACCCAGTACTTC
abundance: many; v_gene: TRBV12-3/TRBV12-4; d_gene: .; j_gene: TRBJ1-2; len: 13; CDR3aa: CASSFQARGGYTF; CDR3nt: TGTGCCAGCAGTTTTCAGGCTCGGGGGGGCTACACCTTC
abundance: many; v_gene: TRBV7-9; d_gene: .; j_gene: TRBJ2-7; len: 15; CDR3aa: CASSLGHGAGYEQYF; CDR3nt: TGTGCCAGCAGCTTAGGACACGGGGCGGGTTACGAGCAGTACTTC
abundance: many; v_gene: TRBV6-5; d_gene: TRBD1; j_gene: TRBJ2-7; len: 15; CDR3aa: CASSSHRGSSYEQYF; CDR3nt: TGTGCCAGCAGTAGTCACAGGGGGTCCTCCTACGAGCAGTACTTC
abundance: .; v_gene: TRBV12-3/TRBV12-4; d_gene: .; j_gene: TRBJ1-2; len: 15; CDR3aa: CASSRYALNNYGYTF; CDR3nt: TGTGCCAGCAGTCGATATGCTCTCAACAACTATGGCTACACCTTC
abundance: many; v_gene: TRBV28; d_gene: TRBD1; j_gene: TRBJ2-7; len: 16; CDR3aa: CASSGVWDSLAHEQYF; CDR3nt: TGTGCCAGCAGTGGCGTCTGGGACAGCCTCGCCCACGAGCAGTACTTC
abundance: many; v_gene: TRBV6-4; d_gene: .; j_gene: TRBJ2-2; len: 12; CDR3aa: CASSENTGELFF; CDR3nt: TGTGCCAGCAGTGAGAACACCGGGGAGCTGTTTTTT
abundance: many; v_gene: TRBV11-2; d_gene: .; j_gene: TRBJ2-7; len: 10; CDR3aa: CASSEKEQYF; CDR3nt: TGTGCCAGCTCCGAAAAGGAGCAGTACTTC
abundance: few; v_gene: TRBV20-1; d_gene: .; j_gene: TRBJ1-1; len: 13; CDR3aa: CSATDIPNTEAFF; CDR3nt: TGCAGTGCAACGGACATCCCGAACACTGAAGCTTTCTTT
abundance: many; v_gene: TRBV6-2/TRBV6-3; d_gene: .; j_gene: TRBJ1-5; len: 15; CDR3aa: CASSPGGAVGRPQHF; CDR3nt: TGTGCCAGCAGCCCCGGAGGGGCGGTCGGGCGGCCCCAGCATTTT
abundance: many; v_gene: TRBV19; d_gene: .; j_gene: TRBJ1-1; len: 12; CDR3aa: CASSTSNTEAFF; CDR3nt: TGTGCCAGTAGTACTTCCAACACTGAAGCTTTCTTT
abundance: many; v_gene: TRBV7-2; d_gene: .; j_gene: TRBJ1-3; len: 15; CDR3aa: CASSLREASGNTIYF; CDR3nt: TGTGCCAGCAGCTTGCGGGAGGCCTCTGGAAACACCATATATTTT
abundance: many; v_gene: TRBV28; d_gene: TRBD1; j_gene: TRBJ2-7; len: 13; CDR3aa: CASSLGPGQGQYF; CDR3nt: TGTGCCAGCAGTTTAGGGCCGGGACAGGGGCAGTACTTC
abundance: many; v_gene: TRBV27; d_gene: TRBD2; j_gene: TRBJ2-5; len: 19; CDR3aa: CASSLLAGALGRYQETQYF; CDR3nt: TGTGCCAGCAGCCTGCTAGCGGGGGCCCTGGGAAGGTACCAAGAGACCCAGTACTTC
abundance: few; v_gene: TRBV3-1; d_gene: .; j_gene: TRBJ2-7; len: 14; CDR3aa: CASSQADRSYEQYF; CDR3nt: TGTGCCAGCAGCCAAGCAGACAGATCCTACGAGCAGTACTTC
abundance: many; v_gene: TRBV6-2/TRBV6-3; d_gene: TRBD2; j_gene: TRBJ2-5; len: 15; CDR3aa: CASSPLAGYRETQYF; CDR3nt: TGTGCCAGCAGTCCACTAGCGGGATATCGTGAGACCCAGTACTTC
abundance: many; v_gene: TRBV2; d_gene: .; j_gene: TRBJ2-7; len: 14; CDR3aa: CASSNGGLSYEQYF; CDR3nt: TGTGCCAGCAGTAACGGGGGGCTCTCCTACGAGCAGTACTTC
abundance: few; v_gene: TRBV6-1; d_gene: TRBD2; j_gene: TRBJ2-5; len: 15; CDR3aa: CASSGTSGRRETKYF; CDR3nt: TGTGCCAGCAGTGGGACTAGCGGGAGGAGAGAGACCAAGTACTTC
abundance: .; v_gene: TRBV6-1; d_gene: TRBD1; j_gene: TRBJ2-7; len: 14; CDR3aa: CASHRGQGGYEQYF; CDR3nt: TGTGCCAGCCATCGGGGACAGGGGGGGTACGAGCAGTACTTC
abundance: many; v_gene: TRBV6-5; d_gene: .; j_gene: TRBJ1-2; len: 13; CDR3aa: CASTRTADYGYTF; CDR3nt: TGTGCCAGCACTAGAACGGCCGACTATGGCTACACCTTC
abundance: many; v_gene: TRBV28; d_gene: .; j_gene: TRBJ2-7; len: 11; CDR3aa: CATGYPYEQYF; CDR3nt: TGTGCAACAGGGTACCCCTACGAGCAGTACTTC
abundance: few; v_gene: TRBV12-5; d_gene: .; j_gene: TRBJ2-5; len: 18; CDR3aa: CASGFTARDILSQETQYF; CDR3nt: TGTGCTAGTGGTTTTACAGCCCGGGACATCTTATCCCAAGAGACCCAGTACTTC
abundance: .; v_gene: TRBV12-3/TRBV12-4; d_gene: .; j_gene: TRBJ2-5; len: 11; CDR3aa: CASSERTAQYF; CDR3nt: TGTGCCAGCTCCGAGCGCACGGCCCAGTACTTC
abundance: .; v_gene: TRBV5-1; d_gene: .; j_gene: TRBJ1-5; len: 13; CDR3aa: CASSLGQHQPQHF; CDR3nt: TGCGCCAGCAGCTTGGGCCAGCATCAGCCCCAGCATTTT
abundance: .; v_gene: TRBV6-1; d_gene: .; j_gene: TRBJ2-5; len: 14; CDR3aa: CASSAGASMETQYF; CDR3nt: TGTGCCAGCAGCGCTGGGGCTTCAATGGAGACCCAGTACTTC
abundance: many; v_gene: TRBV12-3/TRBV12-4; d_gene: TRBD1; j_gene: TRBJ2-3; len: 12; CDR3aa: CASSLGDSLLSF; CDR3nt: TGTGCCAGCAGTTTAGGGGACAGCCTCTTGTCTTTT
abundance: many; v_gene: TRBV10-3; d_gene: .; j_gene: TRBJ2-5; len: 16; CDR3aa: CAISDSKPASQETQYF; CDR3nt: TGTGCCATCAGTGACTCAAAACCGGCCTCCCAAGAGACCCAGTACTTC
abundance: .; v_gene: TRBV28; d_gene: TRBD1; j_gene: TRBJ1-1; len: 16; CDR3aa: CASSFYKQGRVREAFF; CDR3nt: TGTGCCAGCAGTTTTTACAAACAGGGGAGGGTCCGTGAAGCTTTCTTT
abundance: few; v_gene: TRBV14; d_gene: TRBD1; j_gene: TRBJ2-7; len: 13; CDR3aa: CASKGTGTYEQYF; CDR3nt: TGTGCCAGCAAGGGGACAGGGACCTACGAGCAGTACTTC
abundance: few; v_gene: TRBV18; d_gene: TRBD2; j_gene: TRBJ2-7; len: 13; CDR3aa: CASSPSGAAEQYF; CDR3nt: TGTGCCAGCTCACCTAGCGGGGCGGCGGAGCAGTACTTC
abundance: many; v_gene: TRBV10-3; d_gene: .; j_gene: TRBJ2-2; len: 15; CDR3aa: CAISVSGGRTGELFF; CDR3nt: TGTGCCATCAGCGTCTCGGGGGGCAGAACCGGGGAGCTGTTTTTT
abundance: many; v_gene: TRBV19; d_gene: .; j_gene: TRBJ1-1; len: 15; CDR3aa: CASTMGGLSDTEAFF; CDR3nt: TGTGCCAGCACCATGGGGGGCTTGAGCGACACTGAAGCTTTCTTT
abundance: many; v_gene: TRBV13; d_gene: .; j_gene: TRBJ2-5; len: 13; CDR3aa: CASSFSGFETQYF; CDR3nt: TGTGCCAGCAGCTTCTCCGGGTTTGAGACCCAGTACTTC
abundance: many; v_gene: TRBV24-1; d_gene: .; j_gene: TRBJ2-6; len: 16; CDR3aa: CATSDSQGDWANVLTF; CDR3nt: TGTGCCACCAGTGATTCTCAAGGGGACTGGGCCAACGTCCTGACTTTC
abundance: many; v_gene: TRBV6-2/TRBV6-3; d_gene: TRBD1; j_gene: TRBJ2-6; len: 15; CDR3aa: CATIQGTSGANVLTF; CDR3nt: TGTGCCACAATACAGGGGACGTCTGGGGCCAACGTCCTGACTTTC
abundance: many; v_gene: TRBV7-9; d_gene: TRBD1; j_gene: TRBJ1-1; len: 13; CDR3aa: CATKGQLRTEAFF; CDR3nt: TGTGCCACCAAGGGACAGCTTAGGACTGAAGCTTTCTTT
abundance: .; v_gene: TRBV2; d_gene: TRBD1; j_gene: TRBJ2-5; len: 14; CDR3aa: CASRAQGAGETQYF; CDR3nt: TGTGCCAGCAGGGCACAGGGGGCTGGAGAGACCCAGTACTTC
abundance: many; v_gene: TRBV4-1; d_gene: .; j_gene: TRBJ1-2; len: 13; CDR3aa: CASSRGTSDGYTF; CDR3nt: TGCGCCAGCAGCCGAGGGACAAGTGATGGCTACACCTTC
abundance: many; v_gene: TRBV25-1; d_gene: TRBD1; j_gene: TRBJ1-3; len: 17; CDR3aa: CASSEYKGGPSGNTIYF; CDR3nt: TGTGCCAGCAGTGAATATAAAGGGGGCCCCTCTGGAAACACCATATATTTT
abundance: .; v_gene: TRBV9; d_gene: .; j_gene: TRBJ1-2; len: 14; CDR3aa: CASSVGIGEYGYTF; CDR3nt: TGTGCCAGCAGCGTAGGGATAGGCGAATATGGCTACACCTTC
abundance: many; v_gene: TRBV13; d_gene: .; j_gene: TRBJ1-6; len: 15; CDR3aa: CASSFRPDQNSPLHF; CDR3nt: TGTGCCAGCAGCTTCCGGCCGGACCAGAATTCACCCCTCCACTTT
abundance: many; v_gene: TRBV13; d_gene: .; j_gene: TRBJ2-2; len: 15; CDR3aa: CASREASKGTGELFF; CDR3nt: TGTGCCAGCAGGGAGGCTAGCAAGGGCACCGGGGAGCTGTTTTTT
abundance: .; v_gene: TRBV12-3/TRBV12-4; d_gene: .; j_gene: TRBJ1-5; len: 15; CDR3aa: CASSLDWGADQPQHF; CDR3nt: TGTGCCAGCAGTTTAGATTGGGGTGCGGATCAGCCCCAGCATTTT
abundance: .; v_gene: TRBV2; d_gene: .; j_gene: TRBJ2-5; len: 14; CDR3aa: CASSEAPVQETQYF; CDR3nt: TGTGCCAGCAGTGAGGCCCCAGTCCAAGAGACCCAGTACTTC